The 2 T cell receptor beta chains below come from one sample, sequenced in a study of spatial heterogeneity in lung cancer. TCRdb processed the 5' RACE reads anew with MiXCR; each CDR3 protein has one entry. The data contain under 150,000 distinct CDR3 sequences, about a tenth of them singletons. Time point denoted: blood at routine non-recurrence follow-up after resection. The starting material was PBMCs, obtained at follow-up. These TCRs come from a female donor with early-stage non-small cell lung cancer.

This clonotype was seen more than once but under ten times. The chain links TRBV12-3 or TRBV12-4 to TRBJ2-1; 7 bases are a match to TRBD2. The CDR3 runs to 15 residues. V shed 6 bases and J 4 bases; nucleotides not matched to a gene: 9. In DNA, the CDR3 is TGTGCCAGCAGGACCGGCGGGAGAATTTACAATGAGCAGTTCTTC. Protein product: CASRTGGRIYNEQFF.

This clonotype was picked up many times. V is TRBV28 and J is TRBJ2-1; 7 nucleotides align to TRBD2. The CDR3 is made up of 17 amino acids. V lost 5 bases to trimming and J lost 0 bases; unmatched junction nucleotides: 10. Germline V gene lookup returns CDR1 MDHEN and CDR2 SYDVKM. The CDR3 loop reads CASSAHGLVSSYNEQFF. CDR3 DNA: TGTGCCAGCAGTGCCCACGGACTAGTTAGCTCCTACAATGAGCAGTTCTTC.